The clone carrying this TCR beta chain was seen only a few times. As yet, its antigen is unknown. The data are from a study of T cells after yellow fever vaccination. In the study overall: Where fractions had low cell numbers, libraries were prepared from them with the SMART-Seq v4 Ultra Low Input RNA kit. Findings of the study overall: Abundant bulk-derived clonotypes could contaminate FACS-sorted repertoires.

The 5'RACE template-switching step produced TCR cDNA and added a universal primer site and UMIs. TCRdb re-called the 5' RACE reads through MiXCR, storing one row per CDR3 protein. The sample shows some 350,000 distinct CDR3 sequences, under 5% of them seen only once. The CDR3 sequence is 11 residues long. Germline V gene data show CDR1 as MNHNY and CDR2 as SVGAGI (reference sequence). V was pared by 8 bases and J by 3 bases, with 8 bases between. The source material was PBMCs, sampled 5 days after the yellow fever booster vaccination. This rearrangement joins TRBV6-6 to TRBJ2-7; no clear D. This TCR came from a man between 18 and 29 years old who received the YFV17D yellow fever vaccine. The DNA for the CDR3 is TGTGCCAGCCTATGGGGCTACGAGCAGTACTTC. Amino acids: CASLWGYEQYF.